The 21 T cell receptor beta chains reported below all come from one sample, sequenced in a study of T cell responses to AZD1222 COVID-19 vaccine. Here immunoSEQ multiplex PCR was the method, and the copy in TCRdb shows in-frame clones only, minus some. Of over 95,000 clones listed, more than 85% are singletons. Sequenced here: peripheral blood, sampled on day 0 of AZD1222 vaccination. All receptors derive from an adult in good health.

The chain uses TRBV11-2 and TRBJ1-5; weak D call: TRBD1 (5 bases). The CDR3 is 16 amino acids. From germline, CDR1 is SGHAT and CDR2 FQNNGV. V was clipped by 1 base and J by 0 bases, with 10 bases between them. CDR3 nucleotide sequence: TGTGCCAGCAGCTTAGGGGGCCCAGATAGCAATCAGCCCCAGCATTTT. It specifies CASSLGGPDSNQPQHF.

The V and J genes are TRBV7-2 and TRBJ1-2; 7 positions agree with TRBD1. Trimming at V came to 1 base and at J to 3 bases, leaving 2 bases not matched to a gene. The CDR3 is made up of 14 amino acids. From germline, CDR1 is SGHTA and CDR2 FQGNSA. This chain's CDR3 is CASSLEGTDYGYTF. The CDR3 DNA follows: TGTGCCAGCAGCTTAGAGGGGACAGACTATGGCTACACCTTC.

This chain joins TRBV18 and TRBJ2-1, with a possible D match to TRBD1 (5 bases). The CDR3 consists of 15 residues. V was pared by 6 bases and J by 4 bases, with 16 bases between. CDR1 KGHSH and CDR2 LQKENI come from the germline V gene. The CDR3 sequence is CASSDSWGDYNEQFF. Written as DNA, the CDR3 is TGTGCCAGCTCGGATAGCTGGGGCGATTACAATGAGCAGTTCTTC. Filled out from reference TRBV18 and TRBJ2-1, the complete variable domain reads NAGVMQNPRHLVRRRGQEARLRCSPMKGHSHVYWYRQLPEEGLKFMVYLQKENIIDESGMPKERFSAEFPKEGPSILRIQQVVRGDSAAYFCASSDSWGDYNEQFFGPGTRLTVL.

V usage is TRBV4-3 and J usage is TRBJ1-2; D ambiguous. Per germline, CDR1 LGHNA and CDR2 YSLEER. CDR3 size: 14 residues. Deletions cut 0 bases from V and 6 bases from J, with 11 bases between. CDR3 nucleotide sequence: TGCGCCAGCAGCCAAGATCGTTGGGGAGATGGCTACACCTTC. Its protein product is CASSQDRWGDGYTF.

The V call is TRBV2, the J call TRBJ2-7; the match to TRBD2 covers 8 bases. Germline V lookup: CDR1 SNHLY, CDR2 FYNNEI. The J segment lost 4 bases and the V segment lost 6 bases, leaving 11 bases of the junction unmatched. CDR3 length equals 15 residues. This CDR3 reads CASSGGGEVRYEQYF. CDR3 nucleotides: TGTGCCAGCAGCGGGGGGGGAGAGGTGAGATACGAGCAGTACTTC.

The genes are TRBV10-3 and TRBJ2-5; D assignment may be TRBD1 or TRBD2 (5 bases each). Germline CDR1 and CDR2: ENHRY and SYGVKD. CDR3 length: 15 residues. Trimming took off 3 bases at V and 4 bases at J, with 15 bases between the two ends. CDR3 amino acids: CAISEGRDERETQYF. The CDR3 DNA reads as TGTGCCATCAGTGAAGGACGGGACGAACGAGAGACCCAGTACTTC.

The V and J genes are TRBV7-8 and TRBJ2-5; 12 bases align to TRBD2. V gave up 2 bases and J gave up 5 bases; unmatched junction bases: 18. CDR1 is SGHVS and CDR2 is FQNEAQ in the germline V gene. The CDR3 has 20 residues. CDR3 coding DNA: TGTGCCAGCAGCTTACCCCTAGCGGGGGGGCTCGATAGTCTTTCGGAGACCCAGTACTTC. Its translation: CASSLPLAGGLDSLSETQYF.

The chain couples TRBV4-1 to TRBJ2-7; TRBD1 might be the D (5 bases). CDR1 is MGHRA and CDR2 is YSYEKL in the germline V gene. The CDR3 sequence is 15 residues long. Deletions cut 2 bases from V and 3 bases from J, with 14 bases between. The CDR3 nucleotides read TGCGCCAGCAGCCAACCAGCGCAGGGCAACTACGAGCAGTACTTC. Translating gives CASSQPAQGNYEQYF.

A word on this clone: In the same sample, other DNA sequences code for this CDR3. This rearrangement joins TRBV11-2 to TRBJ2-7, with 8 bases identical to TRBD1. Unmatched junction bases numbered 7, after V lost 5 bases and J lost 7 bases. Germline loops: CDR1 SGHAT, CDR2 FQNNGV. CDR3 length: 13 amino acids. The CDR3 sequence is CASSPGQGREQYF. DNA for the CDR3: TGTGCCAGCAGCCCCGGACAGGGAAGGGAGCAGTACTTC.

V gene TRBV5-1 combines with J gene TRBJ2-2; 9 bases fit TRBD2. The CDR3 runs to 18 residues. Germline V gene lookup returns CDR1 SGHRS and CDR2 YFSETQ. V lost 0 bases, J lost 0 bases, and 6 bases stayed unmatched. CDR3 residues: CASSLVGSGGPNTGELFF. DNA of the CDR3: TGCGCCAGCAGCTTGGTGGGTAGCGGGGGCCCGAACACCGGGGAGCTGTTTTTT.

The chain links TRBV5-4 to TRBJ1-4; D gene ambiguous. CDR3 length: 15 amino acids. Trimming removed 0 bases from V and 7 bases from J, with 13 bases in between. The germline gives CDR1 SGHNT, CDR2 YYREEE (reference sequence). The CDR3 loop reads CASSLDQNTVEKLFF. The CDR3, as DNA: TGTGCCAGCAGCTTGGACCAGAACACCGTTGAAAAACTGTTTTTT.

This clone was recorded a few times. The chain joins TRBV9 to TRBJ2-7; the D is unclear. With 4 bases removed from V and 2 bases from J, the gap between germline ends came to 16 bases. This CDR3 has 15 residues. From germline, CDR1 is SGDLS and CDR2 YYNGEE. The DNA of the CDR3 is TGTGCCAGCAGCAACCAACAGTTTTCCGCCTACGAGCAGTACTTC. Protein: CASSNQQFSAYEQYF.

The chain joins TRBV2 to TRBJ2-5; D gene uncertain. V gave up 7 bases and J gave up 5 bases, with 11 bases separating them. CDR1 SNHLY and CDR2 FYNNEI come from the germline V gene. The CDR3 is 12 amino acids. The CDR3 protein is CASTPSRETQYF. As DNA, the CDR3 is TGTGCCAGCACCCCCTCGAGGGAGACCCAGTACTTC.

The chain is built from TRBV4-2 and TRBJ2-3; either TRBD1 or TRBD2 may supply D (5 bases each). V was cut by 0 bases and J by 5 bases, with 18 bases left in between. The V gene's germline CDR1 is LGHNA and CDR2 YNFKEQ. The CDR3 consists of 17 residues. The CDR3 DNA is TGTGCCAGCAGCCAAGATTGGGACCCTCAAGTCGGAGATACGCAGTATTTT. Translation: CASSQDWDPQVGDTQYF.

CDR3 residues: CSVGSPGQSSPEAFF. The DNA of the CDR3 is TGCAGCGTTGGGTCCCCGGGACAGTCGTCCCCTGAAGCTTTCTTT. V gene TRBV29-1 combines with J gene TRBJ1-1, with TRBD1 matching over 7 bases. CDR1 SQVTM and CDR2 ANQGSEA come from the germline V gene. This CDR3 has 15 amino acids. Trimming at V came to 4 bases and at J to 6 bases, leaving 14 bases not matched to a gene.

This CDR3 reads CASSVAGGGTDTQYF. The CDR3 nucleotides read TGTGCCAGCAGCGTAGCAGGGGGCGGAACAGATACGCAGTATTTT. This rearrangement joins TRBV9 to TRBJ2-3; 8 nucleotides line up with TRBD1. The CDR3 covers 15 residues. V dropped 0 bases and J dropped 3; count of bases not matched to a gene: 3. From germline, CDR1 is SGDLS and CDR2 YYNGEE.

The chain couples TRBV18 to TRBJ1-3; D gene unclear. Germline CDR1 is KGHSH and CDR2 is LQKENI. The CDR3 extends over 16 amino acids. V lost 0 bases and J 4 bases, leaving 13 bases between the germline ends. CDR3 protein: CASSPPSAGRGNTIYF. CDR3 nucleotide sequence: TGTGCCAGCTCACCACCGAGTGCTGGCAGAGGAAACACCATATATTTT.

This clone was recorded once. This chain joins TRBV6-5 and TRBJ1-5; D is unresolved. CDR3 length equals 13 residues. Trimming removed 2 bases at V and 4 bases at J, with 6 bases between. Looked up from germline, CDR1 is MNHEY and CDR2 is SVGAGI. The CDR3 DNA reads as TGTGCCAGCAGTTACGAAAGGAATCAGCCCCAGCATTTT. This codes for CASSYERNQPQHF.

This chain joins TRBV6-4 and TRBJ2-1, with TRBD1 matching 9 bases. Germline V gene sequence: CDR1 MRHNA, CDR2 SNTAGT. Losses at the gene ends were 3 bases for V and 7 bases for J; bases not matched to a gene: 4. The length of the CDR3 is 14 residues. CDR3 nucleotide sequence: TGTGCCAGCAGTGATTCCGGGACAGGGAATGAGCAGTTCTTC. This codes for CASSDSGTGNEQFF.

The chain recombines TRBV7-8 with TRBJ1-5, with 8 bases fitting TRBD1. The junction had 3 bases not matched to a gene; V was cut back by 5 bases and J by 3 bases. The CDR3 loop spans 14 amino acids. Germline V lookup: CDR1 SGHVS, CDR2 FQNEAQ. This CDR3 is CASSQGAANQPQHF. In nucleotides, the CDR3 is TGTGCCAGCAGCCAGGGGGCGGCCAATCAGCCCCAGCATTTT.

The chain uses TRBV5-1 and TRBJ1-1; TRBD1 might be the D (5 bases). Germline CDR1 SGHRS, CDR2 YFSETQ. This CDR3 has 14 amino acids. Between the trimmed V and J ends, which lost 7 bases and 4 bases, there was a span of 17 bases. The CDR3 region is CASAQGVGSTEAFF. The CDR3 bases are TGCGCCAGCGCCCAAGGGGTGGGTAGCACTGAAGCTTTCTTT.